This T cell receptor (beta chain) was sequenced for a study of cytomegalovirus exposure and HLA in healthy donors (dated by TCRdb to about 2017). Background on the whole study: According to an earlier analysis of several hundred of the donors, about 179 million T cells yielded over 90 million unique TCR beta sequences and around 300 Gb of sequence data. An early release that covered several hundred HLA-typed donors contained around 330 gigabases of sequencing data and roughly 84 million unique TCR sequences. The genetic ancestry cluster associated with self-reported Caucasian donors included roughly 84% of the roughly 380 genotyped donors. The aim of the study was to test whether cataloging public T cell receptors could identify signatures of past pathogen exposure. Using immunosequencing, the study profiled T cell repertoires from 550 to 750 subjects and related those repertoires to cytomegalovirus serostatus. In addition to the first cohort of 666 subjects, a separate validation cohort of 130 or so different subjects was used. To predict cytomegalovirus infection status, the study combined high-throughput TCR immunosequencing, statistical association of individual TCRs with disease status, and machine learning. To study patterns of TCR occurrence, a later analysis re-analyzed previously published TCR beta repertoires from 666 donors and added high-resolution HLA genotyping. In the later analysis, no new phenotypic data were used to find candidate immune exposures; instead, reliance was placed on TCR beta sequences and their occurrence across donors. In an earlier analysis of about 590 of the donors, high-throughput TCR beta sequencing was used to judge whether each TCR beta V gene segment behaved as functional or pseudogenic. Donor age, sex, ethnicity and CMV serostatus were compiled together with the repertoire data. Genome-wide SNP genotypes for about 65% of the 666 donors were used in a later genetic analysis, which treated that subset as a discovery cohort. Every discovery cohort repertoire had been produced on one sequencing platform. Both class I and class II loci were covered by HLA typing, at four-digit resolution. The number of typed donors differed by locus: about 629-630 for A, B, C, DRB1 and DQB1; 522 for DQA1; about 600 for DPA1; and 400 to 480 for DPB1. Several DR-DQ haplotypes were treated as single units for association and clustering because of strong linkage in the cohort. Among under 450 genotyped donors of the cohort, an average of approximately 250,000 unique TCR beta nucleotide sequences were sequenced per donor, 15% to 20% of them non-productive. Study-wide findings and limitations: Because counts were too low, seventeen rarely observed V segments, including chromosome 9 orphons, were excluded from the earlier analysis of a few hundred of the donors. In a later analysis, TCR association rates were found to vary across HLA loci, with the most associated TCRs seen for DRB1 alleles and the fewest for HLA-C alleles. In a later analysis, HLA-associated TCR beta chains showed more clonal expansion and lower generation probabilities than non-associated chains that were equally common. In the study, roughly 160 TCR beta chains were listed as associated with cytomegalovirus. A later analysis associated roughly 17,000 TCR beta sequences with specific HLA alleles at a false discovery rate of 0.05. Three of the identified cytomegalovirus-associated TCR beta chains were confirmed in vitro to be specific for cytomegalovirus antigens. According to a later analysis, most CMV-associated TCR beta chains appeared to be HLA-restricted, and the HLA associations seemed to be driven largely by CMV exposure. In a later genetic analysis, fewer N-insertions in productive TCRs were reported among donors in an Asian-associated ancestry cluster than the 666-donor mean. Most TCR sequences were observed very rarely across donors, whereas some public TCRs were present in many individuals. It was suggested by the authors that the approach could potentially be generalized to other disease states and immunological phenotypes. Linkage disequilibrium might explain the correlated functional status among segregating V segments, but an unknown experimental factor could not be excluded. Because the 87-base-pair reads could not distinguish some IMGT-functional V segments, including TRBV6-2 and TRBV6-3, those segments were excluded. Cytomegalovirus status was reported to be diagnosed by the classifier with high specificity and sensitivity in both the original and validation cohorts. A later genetic analysis associated a missense DCLRE1C variant with V-gene and J-gene trimming of TCR beta chains, and an independent cohort replicated the association. When HLA alleles, especially DR and DQ, strongly co-occurred, attributing TCR associations to individual alleles was difficult. Only TCR beta chains were sequenced in this cohort, and the absence of alpha or paired-chain data limited detectable features. In an earlier analysis of some 540 of the donors, most TCR beta V segments appeared in productive rearrangements about 87% or about 30% of the time, broadly matching IMGT annotations. Because HLA typing was unavailable for some donors at each locus, only the typed subset was used in association tests. A further reported finding was that TCR beta sequences accurately predicted the HLA-A and HLA-B alleles for most subjects in the first cohort. Roughly uniform sequencing depth across donors was assumed in presence/absence analyses, although this assumption may not hold. In a later analysis, several top co-occurrence clusters were reported to appear linked to parvovirus B19, influenza, CMV and Epstein-Barr virus. A group of highly shared sequence variants was considered likely to be a technical artifact of the sequencing pipeline. For the cohort, immune exposure information was limited to CMV serostatus.

A note on this clone: There is no known antigen for this receptor. Per-base quality was not reported, and no clone a single base away is much larger than it.

The library was built by means of the immunoSEQ multiplex PCR assay. A mixture of 60 forward primers for TCR Vbeta segments and 13 reverse primers for TCR Jbeta segments was used in the multiplex PCR. Amplification of the CDR3 region of rearranged TCR beta genes was performed with a multiplex PCR assay on genomic DNA. The amplified TCR beta libraries were sequenced on the Illumina HiSeq System as 87-base-pair reads. As for the original processing: Across the 666 repertoires, a later analysis counted around 80 million unique TCR beta chains, around 11 million of which were shared by at least two donors. To remove PCR and sequencing errors, raw reads were error-corrected and collapsed into unique sequences using a nearest-neighbor algorithm that merged closely related sequences. CDR3 sequences were aligned to IMGT reference sequences to assign V, D and J gene segments. For a sequence to be retained, a match of at least six nucleotides to both a V gene segment and a J gene segment was required. A rearrangement was called productive if the CDR3 had no stop codons and remained in frame with V and J, and every other rearrangement was called non-productive. Following IMGT convention, CDR3 was defined as the stretch from the second conserved V-encoded cysteine to the conserved J-encoded phenylalanine. Sequences without an unambiguous match to a single V gene segment were excluded from the earlier analysis of about 640 of the donors. An earlier analysis of several hundred of the donors called V segments functional above 56.7% productive rearrangements and segregating when the between-donor standard deviation exceeded 5%. A statistical classification framework was built to diagnose cytomegalovirus status from the catalog of TCR beta chain sequences. In a later analysis, V and J genes were assigned by comparing TCR nucleotide sequences against IMGT/GENE-DB human TR gene sequences. In a later analysis, CDR3 sequences and most-parsimonious VDJ recombination scenarios were assigned using the TCRdist pipeline. In a later analysis, each TCR beta chain was defined by its CDR3 amino acid sequence together with its V-gene family, and reads lacking a unique V-gene family were excluded. As a way to deal with suspected cross-contamination and a sequencing artifact, a later analysis dropped 450 to 600 nucleotide sequences that were highly shared and had low generation probability. For each public chain, a later analysis derived a clonal expansion index from normalized ranks of inferred template counts within each repertoire. Generation probabilities in a later analysis came from a VDJ recombination model fitted to out-of-frame rearrangements, and those results were checked against IGoR. In a later analysis, TCR-TCR, TCR-HLA and TCR-CMV co-occurrence was scored with hypergeometric tests, and a repertoire-size bias correction was applied to TCR pairs. False discovery rates were estimated in a later analysis by permuting HLA or CMV assignments 20 times. In a later analysis, co-occurring TCRs were grouped using DBSCAN, and TCRdist sequence similarity was added for clustering within HLA-allele-positive subsets. Repertoires with fewer than 30,000 or more than 120,000 public chains, plus five repertoires with anomalous nucleotide sharing, were excluded from co-occurrence clustering. This is the immuneACCESS table as TCRdb keeps it, with only in-frame sequences that have V and J called. A part of the clones is gone; compared with another copy, unresolved V genes explain less than half, and the rest is unexplained. For V, J and clone size, that table is used; D and trimming come from the DNA. Within this sample are 190,000 or so clones, with under 90% of them counted one time only. Jointly, the top ten make up roughly 0.095% of the sample.

V and J lose 1 base and 2 bases, and a span of 11 bases separates them. The CDR3 has 16 amino acids, counting the end cysteine and phenylalanine. The read is trimmed to its CDR3 DNA, 48 bases read in frame from base 1. The germline V gene sets CDR1 to MGHRA and CDR2 to YSYEKL. The cohort was made up of around 720 healthy bone marrow donors. All cohort members were sampled while nominally healthy, although unrecorded immune exposures were likely present. The donor tested CMV seronegative and was one of the 352 seronegative cohort members. A peripheral blood sample was collected from each donor, and TCR beta sequencing was performed on peripheral blood mononuclear cells. The Qiagen DNeasy Blood Extraction Kit was used to extract genomic DNA from the blood cell samples.

This TCR was sampled from a boy under 10 years old in good health and CMV-seronegative. The material sequenced was PBMCs. The chain was built from TRBV4-1 and TRBJ2-2, with TRBD1 perhaps the D gene, on 6 matching bases. The CDR3 amino acid sequence is: CASSQATGANTGELFF. The sequenced DNA is TGCGCCAGCAGCCAAGCGACAGGAGCCAACACCGGGGAGCTGTTTTTT.